This T cell receptor beta chain comes out of a study of shared clonotypes between healthy human individuals. The study, taken as a whole, reports: Clonotype sharing levels among donors were expected to vary with sequencing depth.

The method was immunoSEQ multiplex PCR; TCRdb's version includes in-frame clones alone and lacks a portion of them. This table holds millions of clones, approximately 95% found once. V lost 6 bases and J 4 bases, leaving 8 bases between the germline ends. Germline lookup yields CDR1 MDHEN and CDR2 SYDVKM. The CDR3 totals 12 residues. Points on this clone: Its specificity is not known.

The sequencing input was naive CD4+ T cells from PBMCs. Stated subset: CD45RA+ positively selected. This TCR was recovered from a man between 18 and 35 years old in good health. Some clones in this sample may be carry-over from other donors' samples. V gene TRBV28 combines with J gene TRBJ2-3; the D gene is possibly TRBD2 (6 bases). The CDR3 region is CASSQRADTQYF. As DNA, the CDR3 is TGTGCCAGCAGCCAGCGGGCAGATACGCAGTATTTT.